What follows are 32 T cell receptor beta chains derived from one specimen sequenced in a study of cytomegalovirus exposure and HLA in healthy donors. The PCR ran on 60 Vbeta and 13 Jbeta primers. The assay was immunoSEQ multiplex PCR, and TCRdb's table has in-frame clones only and misses some. The sample holds about 170,000 clones, 70% to 85% seen once. The sample comprised PBMCs. The source is a woman in her thirties in good health and CMV-seropositive.

The CDR3 nucleotides read TGTGCCAGCAGTCAGGGACTTCCGACGGATACGCAGTATTTT. The encoded protein is CASSQGLPTDTQYF. V is TRBV6-1 and J is TRBJ2-3; D is possibly TRBD2 (6 bases). The germline CDR1 and CDR2 sequences are MNHNS and SASEGT. V lost 5 bases and J lost 6, with 15 bases in between. This CDR3 spans 14 amino acids.

The chain recombines TRBV5-5 with TRBJ2-7; TRBD1 is a possible D gene (6 bases). Germline CDR1 SGHKS, CDR2 YYEKEE (reference sequence). The CDR3 spans 15 residues. Trimming removed 3 bases from V and 5 bases from J, with 18 bases in between. CDR3 sequence (DNA): TGTGCCAGCAGCTCCTGGACAGTAGGAAGTAACGAGCAGTACTTC. It encodes CASSSWTVGSNEQYF.

J is TRBJ1-3 and V is TRBV4-2; perhaps TRBD1 as D (6 bases). The V gene lost 0 bases and the J gene lost 4 bases, with 10 bases spanning the gap. Germline V gene sequence: CDR1 LGHNA, CDR2 YNFKEQ. This CDR3 comprises 15 residues. CDR3 loop: CASSQDPGTGNTIYF. Written as DNA, the CDR3 is TGTGCCAGCAGCCAAGATCCCGGGACAGGAAACACCATATATTTT.

CDR3 nucleotides: TGTGCCAGCAGCATTGGGACTAGGGGCACCGGGGAGCTGTTTTTT. Translating gives CASSIGTRGTGELFF. The chain uses TRBV7-8 and TRBJ2-2; 8 bases agree with TRBD2. In germline, CDR1 is SGHVS, CDR2 FQNEAQ. Trimming removed 5 bases from V and 4 bases from J; junction bases left unmatched: 6. This CDR3 spans 15 amino acids.

The rearrangement uses TRBV5-6 and TRBJ1-1; D is possibly TRBD1 (6 bases). The length of the CDR3 is 19 residues. Germline V gene data show CDR1 as SGHDT and CDR2 as YYEEEE. V was clipped by 4 bases and J by 0 bases, with 25 bases between them. DNA for the CDR3: TGTGCCAGCAGCGCAAGCCCGCCTGGGACAATCAGCATGAACACTGAAGCTTTCTTT. Translating gives CASSASPPGTISMNTEAFF.

This clone was seen only a few times. The chain joins TRBV14 to TRBJ2-7; 15 bases fit TRBD2. Trimming took 1 base from V and 2 from J; bases not matched to a gene: 9. Germline assignment: CDR1 SGHDN and CDR2 FVKESK. The CDR3 extends over 19 amino acids. The CDR3 is CASSQVGTSGRLNTYEQYF. The CDR3 DNA follows: TGTGCCAGCAGCCAAGTTGGGACTAGCGGGAGGTTGAACACCTACGAGCAGTACTTC.

This clone was observed a single time. The J gene is TRBJ1-1, the V gene TRBV19; 7 bases match TRBD1. The length of the CDR3 is 13 residues. V lost 10 bases, J lost 5 bases, and 10 bases stayed unmatched. Germline V CDR1 and CDR2: LNHDA, SQIVND (reference sequence). CDR3 DNA: TGTGCCACCCGGAGACAGGGCTTTACTGAAGCTTTCTTT. Its translation is CATRRQGFTEAFF. The whole variable domain, remainder taken from reference TRBV19 and TRBJ1-1, is DGGITQSPKYLFRKEGQNVTLSCEQNLNHDAMYWYRQDPGQGLRLIYYSQIVNDFQKGDIAEGYSVSREKKESFPLTVTSAQKNPTAFYLCATRRQGFTEAFFGQGTRLTVV.

The rearrangement links TRBV27 to TRBJ1-3, with D possibly matching TRBD1 (5 bases). V gave up 2 bases and J gave up 6 bases, with 14 bases separating them. The CDR3 totals 15 residues. Germline V gene sequence: CDR1 MNHEY, CDR2 SMNVEV (reference sequence). CDR3 coding DNA: TGTGCCAGCAGTTTAGGCGCGCCAGGGCAAAACACCATATATTTT. Translation: CASSLGAPGQNTIYF.

The gene calls are TRBV6-5 and TRBJ2-5, with D perhaps matching TRBD2 (6 bases). The CDR3 consists of 14 residues. Per the germline V gene, CDR1 is MNHEY and CDR2 is SVGAGI. Trimming took 6 bases from V and 5 from J, leaving 16 bases between them. The CDR3 nucleotides are TGTGCCAGCAGCCCTAGAGGGGCGGGGGAGACCCAGTACTTC. Protein product: CASSPRGAGETQYF.

This clone showed up just a few times. The chain carries TRBV19 and TRBJ1-5; TRBD1 agrees at 7 bases. Unmatched junction bases numbered 6, after V lost 1 base and J lost 3 bases. Germline lookup yields CDR1 LNHDA and CDR2 SQIVND (reference sequence). The CDR3 covers 16 residues. CDR3 residues: CASSIAPTGFNQPQHF. In DNA form, the CDR3 reads TGTGCCAGTAGTATAGCCCCGACAGGGTTCAATCAGCCCCAGCATTTT.

The chain couples TRBV5-4 to TRBJ2-5; TRBD1 might be the D (6 bases). Germline loops: CDR1 SGHNT, CDR2 YYREEE (reference sequence). The CDR3 covers 14 residues. Deletions cut 1 base from V and 2 bases from J, with 9 bases between. This CDR3 is CASSLPGTQETQYF. In DNA, the CDR3 is TGTGCCAGCAGCTTGCCGGGGACACAAGAGACCCAGTACTTC.

This clone was picked up one time. V usage is TRBV19 and J usage is TRBJ1-1; D uncertain. Germline CDR1 is LNHDA and CDR2 is SQIVND (reference sequence). The V end was cut by 0 bases, the J end by 6 bases, with 11 bases between. This CDR3 spans 14 amino acids. CDR3 sequence: CASSIDLSRPEAFF. The CDR3 DNA reads TGTGCCAGTAGTATAGATCTATCCAGGCCTGAAGCTTTCTTT. The full variable domain, completed using reference TRBV19 and TRBJ1-1, is DGGITQSPKYLFRKEGQNVTLSCEQNLNHDAMYWYRQDPGQGLRLIYYSQIVNDFQKGDIAEGYSVSREKKESFPLTVTSAQKNPTAFYLCASSIDLSRPEAFFGQGTRLTVV.

This clone was seen a handful of times. The chain joins TRBV30 to TRBJ2-7; 9 nucleotides align to TRBD1. This CDR3 has 12 residues. Trimming at V came to 7 bases and at J to 3 bases, leaving 4 bases not matched to a gene. CDR1 is GTSNPN, CDR2 SVGIG, per germline (reference sequence). CDR3 bases: TGTGCCTTGGACAGGGGTGTCTACGAGCAGTACTTC. Its translation is CALDRGVYEQYF.

The rearrangement joins TRBV10-3 to TRBJ1-1, with 9 bases lining up with TRBD1. The CDR3 is made up of 15 amino acids. After removal of 4 bases from V and 4 bases from J, the junction contained 7 bases not matched to a gene. From germline, CDR1 is ENHRY and CDR2 SYGVKD. The DNA of the CDR3 is TGTGCCATCAGTGTGGGGCAGGACAGGGGCACTGAAGCTTTCTTT. Protein: CAISVGQDRGTEAFF.

The gene calls are TRBV6-8 and TRBJ1-1; TRBD1 is a possible D gene (6 bases). Germline V gene sequence: CDR1 MNHGY, CDR2 SAAAGT. CDR3 size: 18 residues. V lost 8 bases and J 5 bases, leaving 30 bases between the germline ends. The CDR3, as DNA: TGTGCCAGCTCAGTTATTCGAGGGGCAGGGGCCGGGATGACTGAAGCTTTCTTT. Translated: CASSVIRGAGAGMTEAFF.

CDR3 bases: TGTGCCAGCAGCTTAATTGGCGGGAACACTGAAGCTTTCTTT. It is translated as CASSLIGGNTEAFF. The chain has TRBV7-8 and TRBJ1-1; no firm D call. From germline, CDR1 is SGHVS and CDR2 FQNEAQ. The CDR3 has 14 amino acids. V lost 2 bases, J lost 1 base, and 8 bases lay in between.

V usage is TRBV28 and J usage is TRBJ2-5, with no clear D. Per germline, CDR1 MDHEN and CDR2 SYDVKM. The CDR3 loop spans 16 amino acids. Trimming shortened V by 1 base and J by 1 base, and 13 bases separated the two germline ends. This chain's CDR3 is CASSLSRANLQETQYF. DNA of the CDR3: TGTGCCAGCAGTTTATCGAGAGCCAACCTCCAAGAGACCCAGTACTTC.

The genes are TRBV28 and TRBJ1-5, with D unresolved. Germline V gene lookup returns CDR1 MDHEN and CDR2 SYDVKM. The ends were cut back, 6 bases at V and 0 bases at J, with 3 bases in the middle. The CDR3 loop spans 12 amino acids. CDR3 in amino acids: CASSVSNQPQHF. CDR3 DNA: TGTGCCAGCAGCGTTAGCAATCAGCCCCAGCATTTT.

The gene calls are TRBV2 and TRBJ2-1; TRBD2 matches 8 bases. Germline loops: CDR1 SNHLY, CDR2 FYNNEI. Trimming took 6 bases from V and 3 from J; bases not matched to a gene: 7. This CDR3 region has 15 residues. In nucleotides, the CDR3 is TGTGCCAGCAGCGCCTGGGGGACTAGCTACAATGAGCAGTTCTTC. It translates to CASSAWGTSYNEQFF.

This clone was detected only once. The chain carries TRBV5-4 and TRBJ2-2; D not certain. The CDR3 loop spans 14 amino acids. V lost 0 bases and J lost 3, with 6 bases in between. Germline CDR1 SGHNT, CDR2 YYREEE (reference sequence). Here the CDR3 reads CASSLESYTGELFF. CDR3 coding DNA: TGTGCCAGCAGCTTGGAATCCTACACCGGGGAGCTGTTTTTT.

The V and J genes are TRBV5-1 and TRBJ2-2; TRBD2 matches at 10 bases. The CDR3 runs to 15 residues. Looked up from germline, CDR1 is SGHRS and CDR2 is YFSETQ. The V gene end was trimmed by 4 bases and the J gene end by 4 bases; junction bases not matched to a gene: 4. The CDR3 DNA follows: TGCGCCAGCAGCCCTAGCGGGAGTTTCACCGGGGAGCTGTTTTTT. This encodes CASSPSGSFTGELFF.

The chain employs TRBV29-1 and TRBJ2-4; 11 bases align to TRBD2. Per the germline V gene, CDR1 is SQVTM and CDR2 is ANQGSEA. The CDR3 covers 14 residues. Losses at the gene ends were 4 bases for V and 6 bases for J; bases not matched to a gene: 5. CDR3 sequence reads: CSVVLAGVGNIQYF. The CDR3, as DNA: TGCAGCGTTGTACTAGCGGGAGTAGGAAACATTCAGTACTTC.

The chain recombines TRBV4-3 with TRBJ1-5; unclear D gene. The CDR3 totals 15 residues. In germline, CDR1 is LGHNA, CDR2 YSLEER. V was trimmed by 0 bases and J by 1 base, leaving 7 bases between them. DNA for the CDR3: TGCGCCAGCAGCCAAGAAAGGCGGAGCAATCAGCCCCAGCATTTT. Translation: CASSQERRSNQPQHF.

This CDR3 is CAWNADRGAFGNTIYF. Here the CDR3 DNA reads TGTGCCTGGAACGCGGACAGGGGAGCTTTTGGAAACACCATATATTTT. The rearrangement uses TRBV30 and TRBJ1-3; TRBD1 aligns across 9 bases. Germline-derived CDR1 and CDR2 are GTSNPN and SVGIG (reference sequence). V was pared by 4 bases and J by 3 bases, with 10 bases of the junction left unmatched. The CDR3 runs 16 residues.

V is TRBV11-2 and J is TRBJ2-7, with D tentatively TRBD1 (5 bases). Germline V lookup: CDR1 SGHAT, CDR2 FQNNGV. V gave up 1 base and J gave up 2 bases, with 6 bases separating them. CDR3 length equals 13 residues. The CDR3 DNA reads as TGTGCCAGCAGCTTAGCACAGGCCTACGAGCAGTACTTC. Protein sequence: CASSLAQAYEQYF. Filled out from reference TRBV11-2 and TRBJ2-7, the complete variable domain reads EAGVAQSPRYKIIEKRQSVAFWCNPISGHATLYWYQQILGQGPKLLIQFQNNGVVDDSQLPKDRFSAERLKGVDSTLKIQPAKLEDSAVYLCASSLAQAYEQYFGPGTRLTVT.

The J gene is TRBJ2-5, the V gene TRBV6-1; D is possibly TRBD1 (5 bases). The germline CDR1 and CDR2 sequences are MNHNS and SASEGT. Between the trimmed V and J ends, which lost 8 bases and 4 bases, there was a span of 11 bases. The CDR3 contains 12 residues. The DNA for the CDR3 is TGTGCCAGCGAGACAGCTAGAGAGACCCAGTACTTC. It translates to CASETARETQYF.

The V call is TRBV9, the J call TRBJ2-5, with 7 bases lining up with TRBD2. From germline, CDR1 is SGDLS and CDR2 YYNGEE. V shed 0 bases, J shed 5 bases, and the junction held 7 bases outside the gene matches. CDR3 length: 15 amino acids. The DNA for the CDR3 is TGTGCCAGCAGCGTAGCCGGGGGAGCGGGGGAGACCCAGTACTTC. Residues: CASSVAGGAGETQYF.

The V gene is TRBV15, the J gene TRBJ1-3; D might be TRBD1 (5 bases). V gave up 3 bases and J gave up 6 bases, with 12 bases separating them. Germline CDR1 LNHNV, CDR2 YYDKDF (reference sequence). CDR3 size: 14 residues. The CDR3 region is CATSREGPPNTIYF. CDR3 bases: TGTGCCACCAGCAGGGAGGGACCTCCAAACACCATATATTTT.

The sample holds one count of this clone. In nucleotides, the CDR3 is TGTGCCAGCAGTGATAGACAGATAAAGATCGATGAAAAACTGTTTTTT. The encoded protein is CASSDRQIKIDEKLFF. This sequence joins TRBV6-1 and TRBJ1-4; perhaps TRBD1 as D (5 bases). V shed 3 bases and J shed 6 bases, with 17 bases lying between them. The CDR3 sequence is 16 residues long. CDR1 is MNHNS and CDR2 is SASEGT in the germline V gene.

In its sample, this clone was seen once. The J gene is TRBJ2-1, the V gene TRBV7-3; TRBD1 matches 10 bases. This CDR3 contains 14 residues. Germline CDR1 is SGHTA and CDR2 is FQGTGA. Unmatched junction bases numbered 3, after V lost 4 bases and J lost 6 bases. The CDR3 region has the DNA TGTGCCAGCAGCTGGACAGGGGGTCCCAATGAGCAGTTCTTC. The encoded protein is CASSWTGGPNEQFF.

This clone was seen once. The chain employs TRBV19 and TRBJ1-5; D is uncertain. The CDR3 has 16 residues. Germline CDR1 is LNHDA and CDR2 is SQIVND (reference sequence). Deletions cut 6 bases from V and 7 bases from J, with 22 bases between. The DNA for the CDR3 is TGTGCCAGTAGCCCACCCAGGTGGGAGAAGGGCCAGCCCCAGCATTTT. Its protein is CASSPPRWEKGQPQHF.

The chain joins TRBV7-3 to TRBJ2-5; 7 nucleotides match TRBD2. CDR1 SGHTA and CDR2 FQGTGA come from the germline V gene. J gave up 14 bases and V 6 bases, and 12 bases lay outside the gene matches. The CDR3 has 12 amino acids. The DNA of the CDR3 is TGTGCCAGCAGGTCCTTTGGAAGCGGGGTTTACTTC. Amino acid sequence: CASRSFGSGVYF.